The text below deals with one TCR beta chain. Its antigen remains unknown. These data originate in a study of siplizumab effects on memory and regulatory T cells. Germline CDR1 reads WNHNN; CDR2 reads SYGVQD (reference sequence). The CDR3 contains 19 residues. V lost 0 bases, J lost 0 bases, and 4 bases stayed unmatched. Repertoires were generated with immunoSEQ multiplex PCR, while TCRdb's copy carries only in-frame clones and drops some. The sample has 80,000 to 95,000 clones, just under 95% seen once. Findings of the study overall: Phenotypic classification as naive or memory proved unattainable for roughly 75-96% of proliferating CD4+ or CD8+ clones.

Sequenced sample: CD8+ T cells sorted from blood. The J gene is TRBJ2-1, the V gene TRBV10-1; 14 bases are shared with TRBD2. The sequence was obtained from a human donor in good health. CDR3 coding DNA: TGCGCCAGCAGTGAGTCGACTAGCGGGAGGGAAAGCTCCTACAATGAGCAGTTCTTC. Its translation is CASSESTSGRESSYNEQFF.